This record looks at one T cell receptor (beta chain) sequence and its context. Its antigen remains unknown. The sample originates from a study of T cell responses to AZD1222 COVID-19 vaccine. General study points: Epitopes outside B.1.351 and B.1.1.7 mutated regions reportedly drew nearly half of spike TCRs. Spike-specific TCR breadth and depth both grew after two AZD1222 doses.

Using immunoSEQ multiplex PCR, the repertoire was profiled, and TCRdb retains in-frame clones only, with some absent. Of 100,000 to 150,000 clones listed, approximately 85% were seen once; the top ten hold approximately 8.8%. Trimming removed 8 bases from V and 4 bases from J, with 8 bases in between. The germline V gene has CDR1 GTSNPN and CDR2 SVGIG (reference sequence). This CDR3 is built from 11 residues. This sequence was found in an adult in good health. Sequencing was performed on peripheral blood, taken on day 0 of AZD1222 vaccination. The J gene is TRBJ2-2, the V gene TRBV30; a weak D match, TRBD1 (6 bases). CDR3: CAGQSTGELFF. The CDR3 DNA is TGTGCCGGACAGAGCACCGGGGAGCTGTTTTTT.